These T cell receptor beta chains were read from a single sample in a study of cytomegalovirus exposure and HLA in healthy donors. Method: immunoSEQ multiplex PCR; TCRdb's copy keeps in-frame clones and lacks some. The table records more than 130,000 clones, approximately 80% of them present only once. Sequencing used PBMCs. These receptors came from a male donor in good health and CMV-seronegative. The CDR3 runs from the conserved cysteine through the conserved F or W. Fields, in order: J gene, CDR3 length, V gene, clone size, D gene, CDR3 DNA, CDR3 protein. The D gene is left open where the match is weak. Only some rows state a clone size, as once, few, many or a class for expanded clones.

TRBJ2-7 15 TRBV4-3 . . TGCGCCAGCAGCCAAGAGTTCGCAGGGTCCCACGAGCAGTACTTC CASSQEFAGSHEQYF
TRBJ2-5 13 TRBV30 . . TGTGCCTGGAGTCCCCACTTCGGGGAGACCCAGTACTTC CAWSPHFGETQYF
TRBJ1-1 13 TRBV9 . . TGTGCCAGCAGCGTAGCAGGGAGGTCTGAAGCTTTCTTT CASSVAGRSEAFF
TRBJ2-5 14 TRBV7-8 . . TGTGCCAGCAGCCAGATCCAGGGGGGAGAGACCCAGTACTTC CASSQIQGGETQYF
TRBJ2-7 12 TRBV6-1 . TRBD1 TGTGCCAGCGGGACAGGGGGCTTCGAGCAGTACTTC CASGTGGFEQYF
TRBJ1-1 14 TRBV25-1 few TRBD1 TGTGCCAGCAGGGGGGACAGGGAGAACACTGAAGCTTTCTTT CASRGDRENTEAFF
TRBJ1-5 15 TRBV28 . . TGTGCCAGCGCAGGGGTGGTAGGAAGCAATCAGCCCCAGCATTTT CASAGVVGSNQPQHF
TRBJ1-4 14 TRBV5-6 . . TGTGCCAGCAGCTCTGGACAGTGGAATGAAAAACTGTTTTTT CASSSGQWNEKLFF
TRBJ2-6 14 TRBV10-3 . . TGTGCCATGAGACAGAACTCTGGGGCCAACGTCCTGACTTTC CAMRQNSGANVLTF
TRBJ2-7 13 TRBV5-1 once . TGCGCCAGCAGCTTGGTGGTGGCTTACGAGCAGTACTTC CASSLVVAYEQYF
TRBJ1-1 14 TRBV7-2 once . TGTGCCAGCAGCTTAGCGCCCGGGAGAACTGAAGCTTTCTTT CASSLAPGRTEAFF
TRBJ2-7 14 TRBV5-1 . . TGCGCCAGCAGCCTCACTACAGGGAATTACGAGCAGTACTTC CASSLTTGNYEQYF
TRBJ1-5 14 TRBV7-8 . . TGTGCCAGCGGGAAACAGGGAAACAATCAGCCCCAGCATTTT CASGKQGNNQPQHF
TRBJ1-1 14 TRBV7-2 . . TGTGCCAGCAGCCCACCAGGGGTAGGGACTGAAGCTTTCTTT CASSPPGVGTEAFF
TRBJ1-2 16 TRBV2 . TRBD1 TGTGCCAGCATGGTAGGCAGGGGGCGAGGATCTGATGGCTACACCTTC CASMVGRGRGSDGYTF
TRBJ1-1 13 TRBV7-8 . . TGTGCCAGCAGCACCCCCGCGTGGACTGAAGCTTTCTTT CASSTPAWTEAFF
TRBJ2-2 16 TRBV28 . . TGTGCCAGCAGGCCTGGAGGGGGCAGATACTACGGGGAGCTGTTTTTT CASRPGGGRYYGELFF
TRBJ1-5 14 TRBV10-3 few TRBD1 TGTGCCATCAGTGGGGGACAGAGCAATCAGCCCCAGCATTTT CAISGGQSNQPQHF
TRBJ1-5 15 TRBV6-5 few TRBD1 TGTGCCAGCAGCGTCGGGACAGGGGGCAATCAGCCCCAGCATTTT CASSVGTGGNQPQHF
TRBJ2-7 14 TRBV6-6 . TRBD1 TGTGCCAGCAGTTACCCGGGACAGAACTACGAGCAGTACTTC CASSYPGQNYEQYF
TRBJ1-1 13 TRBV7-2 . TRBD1 TGTGCCAGCAGAAAACAGGGGGCCACTGAAGCTTTCTTT CASRKQGATEAFF